The rows below give T cell receptor beta chains drawn from one sample of a study of Ad26.COV2.S vaccination and SARS-CoV-2 variants. Repertoires were generated with immunoSEQ multiplex PCR, while TCRdb's copy carries only in-frame clones and drops some. The sample contains 450,000 to 550,000 clones, about nine tenths of which appear only once. The specimen was peripheral blood, collected in a trial of Ad26.COV2.S vaccine versus placebo. The receptors here all came from a person between 18 and 60 years old who received the Ad26.COV2.S COVID-19 vaccine or a placebo. Each CDR3 is given with its conserved first and last residue. The D gene is left open where the match is weak. Clone sizes are given selectively: once, few, many, or a class where the clone is expanded.

CDR3nt,CDR3aa,abundance,v_gene,j_gene,d_gene
TGTGCCAGCAGCAGGGGACAGATGAACACTGAAGCTTTCTTT,CASSRGQMNTEAFF,NA,TRBV11-2,TRBJ1-1,TRBD1
TGCAGTCCAGGAGTCGGCTACACCTTC,CSPGVGYTF,few,TRBV20-1,TRBJ1-2,NA
TGTGCCAGCAGTTTGGGGGAGACCCAGTACTTC,CASSLGETQYF,NA,TRBV12-3/TRBV12-4,TRBJ2-5,NA
TGCAGCGGAACTAGCGGGAGTAACTATGAGCAGTTCTTC,CSGTSGSNYEQFF,NA,TRBV29-1,TRBJ2-1,TRBD2
TGTGCCAGCAGCCTGGGGCTAGCGGGAGGGCCGAGTGAGCAGTTCTTC,CASSLGLAGGPSEQFF,NA,TRBV7-6,TRBJ2-1,TRBD2
TGCGCCAGCAGTCGAACAGTCACTAGCACAGATACGCAGTATTTT,CASSRTVTSTDTQYF,NA,TRBV4-1,TRBJ2-3,NA
TGTGCCAGCAGACGGTGGACAGGGGGCATCTATAATTCACCCCTCCACTTT,CASRRWTGGIYNSPLHF,NA,TRBV5-6,TRBJ1-6,TRBD1
TGTGCCAGCAGTGAATTGTCAGCCTGGGGCTACACCTTC,CASSELSAWGYTF,few,TRBV2,TRBJ1-2,NA
TGTGCCAGCTCACCACGCATAGGGTCTGAAAATTCACCCCTCCACTTT,CASSPRIGSENSPLHF,NA,TRBV18,TRBJ1-6,NA
TGTGCCAGCAGCTTAGGACAGGTCCGAGGCACAGATACGCAGTATTTT,CASSLGQVRGTDTQYF,NA,TRBV7-9,TRBJ2-3,NA
TGTGCCAGTACCTTAAGTGGGACTAGCCAAGAGACCCAGTACTTC,CASTLSGTSQETQYF,once,TRBV19,TRBJ2-5,TRBD2
TGTGCCAGCAGCTTCGGACAGCTGAACACAGATACGCAGTATTTT,CASSFGQLNTDTQYF,NA,TRBV7-6,TRBJ2-3,NA
TGTGCCAGCTCATCCCAGACTAGCGGGGGACTATACGAGCAGTACTTC,CASSSQTSGGLYEQYF,NA,TRBV18,TRBJ2-7,TRBD2
TGCAGTGCTAGTGAGGGGACAGCTGGGGCCGGGGAGCTGTTTTTT,CSASEGTAGAGELFF,NA,TRBV20-1,TRBJ2-2,TRBD1
TGTGCCAGCAGCTTAATACAGGTTGGTGATGAGCAGTTCTTC,CASSLIQVGDEQFF,NA,TRBV7-8,TRBJ2-1,NA
TGTGCCAGCAGTTACCAGTCTGGAAACACCATATATTTT,CASSYQSGNTIYF,NA,TRBV6-5,TRBJ1-3,NA
TGTGCCAGAAGCACGGGACAGGCGAGTTATCAGCCCCAGCATTTT,CARSTGQASYQPQHF,NA,TRBV5-3,TRBJ1-5,TRBD1
TGTGCCAAAAGTGACGGGACAGGGGCCTTAAATGAGCAGTTCTTC,CAKSDGTGALNEQFF,few,TRBV27,TRBJ2-1,TRBD1
TGTGCCAGCTCACCCCGGACTAGCATGGTCGAGACCCAGTACTTC,CASSPRTSMVETQYF,NA,TRBV18,TRBJ2-5,TRBD2
TGTGCCAGCAGGGGGTCGCCAGGGTTGGGGGAGCTGTTTTTT,CASRGSPGLGELFF,once,TRBV6-5,TRBJ2-2,NA
TGTGCCAGCAGTGTATTTTCAGGGGGCAGTTACTACGAGCAGTACTTC,CASSVFSGGSYYEQYF,NA,TRBV28,TRBJ2-7,TRBD1
TGTGCCAGCAGTGGAGCTACAGGGTCCAATTCACCCCTCCACTTT,CASSGATGSNSPLHF,once,TRBV6-1,TRBJ1-6,NA
TGTGCCAGCAGTTTAGCAGTAGCGGGACTCTACGAGCAGTACTTC,CASSLAVAGLYEQYF,NA,TRBV28,TRBJ2-7,TRBD2
TGTGCCAGCAGACGCGGGACAGGGAAATCCACTGAAGCTTTCTTT,CASRRGTGKSTEAFF,NA,TRBV5-5,TRBJ1-1,TRBD1
TGCAGCGTTGAACTGGGGTCCACTGAAGCTTTCTTT,CSVELGSTEAFF,NA,TRBV29-1,TRBJ1-1,NA
TGTGCCAGCAGCCACGCCGGAGGGTACAATGAGCAGTTCTTC,CASSHAGGYNEQFF,NA,TRBV7-3,TRBJ2-1,NA
TGTGCCAGCAGCCAAGGGGTGTACGAGCAGTACTTC,CASSQGVYEQYF,NA,TRBV3-1/TRBV3-2,TRBJ2-7,NA
TGTGCCGGGAACACAGGGGGTAAAGCTTTCTTT,CAGNTGGKAFF,once,TRBV30,TRBJ1-1,TRBD1
TGTGCCAGCAGCCCATCGGACAGCCTATACAATGAGCAGTTCTTC,CASSPSDSLYNEQFF,NA,TRBV11-2,TRBJ2-1,NA
TGTGCCAGCAGCTTGGCGGGACTAGCGCACCTAAACTCCTACAATGAGCAGTTCTTC,CASSLAGLAHLNSYNEQFF,NA,TRBV5-4,TRBJ2-1,TRBD2
TGTGCCAGTAGTACCGCAGGGAGACAGGGATCGGGAAAAAACATTCAGTACTTC,CASSTAGRQGSGKNIQYF,NA,TRBV19,TRBJ2-4,TRBD1
TGTGCCAGCAGTTTATCGGCTAGCACAGATACGCAGTATTTT,CASSLSASTDTQYF,NA,TRBV27,TRBJ2-3,NA